The subject of this entry is one T cell receptor (beta chain). The CD8+CD4-CCR7+CD45RA+ phenotype defined the sorted naive CD8 T cells. TCRdb re-derived calls from the PCR reads in MiXCR, one entry per CDR3 protein. The table lists 20,000 to 30,000 distinct CDR3 sequences, over 15% of them singletons. The data are from a study of molecular identifiers for immune sequencing clone quantification. Sequences were obtained from naive CD8+ T cells from blood, with Jurkat cell RNA spiked in. The subset is: FACS-sorted CD8+CD4-CCR7+CD45RA+ naive T cells. The sequence was collected from a human donor in good health. Some libraries in this study had Jurkat cell RNA spiked in.

The CDR3 coding sequence is TGTGCCAGCAGTTACTCGGGGATTCAGTACACTGAAGCTTTCTTT. It encodes CASSYSGIQYTEAFF. The gene calls are TRBV6-6 and TRBJ1-1; D is uncertain. CDR1 is MNHNY and CDR2 is SVGAGI in the germline V gene (reference sequence). This CDR3 spans 15 amino acids. The V end was cut by 0 bases, the J end by 3 bases, with 11 bases between.